This note documents a single T cell receptor beta chain sequence. Its specificity is not known. The sample is drawn from a study of cytomegalovirus exposure and HLA in healthy donors. Study observations and caveats: Likely technical artifact: a cluster of highly shared sequence variants. Follow-up analysis seemed to connect common viral pathogens with several of the most significant clusters identified. Later on, analysis showed that most CMV-associated TCR beta chains appeared to be HLA-restricted.

Primers included in the PCR were 60 Vbeta and 13 Jbeta primers. Using immunoSEQ multiplex PCR, the repertoire was profiled, and TCRdb retains in-frame clones only, with some absent. The sample carries more than 85,000 clones, over 60% recorded once. Deletions cut 6 bases from V and 1 base from J, with 12 bases between. The length of the CDR3 is 14 residues. Germline-derived CDR1 and CDR2 are KGHSH and LQKENI. The chain is built from TRBV18 and TRBJ1-1; D is perhaps TRBD1 (5 bases). The receptor was isolated from a female donor in good health and CMV-seropositive. Material: PBMCs. The DNA of the CDR3 is TGTGCCAGCTCTTGGGACTCTCGGAACACTGAAGCTTTCTTT. Protein: CASSWDSRNTEAFF.